This T cell receptor beta chain is drawn from a study of Ad26.COV2.S vaccination and SARS-CoV-2 variants. Study findings and constraints: Recipients of either vaccine or placebo displayed similar breadth of non-spike TCRs.

Germline V gene sequence: CDR1 KGHSH, CDR2 LQKENI. CDR3 size: 16 residues. The V segment lost 3 bases and the J segment 4 bases; nucleotides outside the gene matches: 7. Treatment indicated: some 20 received Ad26.COV2.S at low or high dose, single or two shots; roughly 5 received placebo; per-sample allocation not given. Samples were taken on day 63 after the first vaccine or placebo injection. A word on this clone: Its antigen is undetermined.

Sequenced by immunoSEQ multiplex PCR; TCRdb stores in-frame clones only, minus some. The table has approximately 350,000 clones, about 83% seen once. The clonotype originates from a person aged 18-60 years who received the Ad26.COV2.S COVID-19 vaccine or a placebo. V is TRBV18 and J is TRBJ1-1; 11 nucleotides line up with TRBD1. Sequenced material: peripheral blood, taken in a trial of Ad26.COV2.S vaccine versus placebo. CDR3 nucleotide sequence: TGTGCCAGCTCACCCTCCCCCGGGACAGGGGGCACTGAAGCTTTCTTT. Encoded protein: CASSPSPGTGGTEAFF.